A single sample gave rise to the 21 T cell receptor beta chains below, sequenced in a study of blood T cell repertoires in COVID-19. Assay used: immunoSEQ multiplex PCR; TCRdb lists only in-frame clones, some missing. Counted here are around 81,000 clones, 80% occurring once; the ten biggest clones make up about an eighth. The sample consisted of peripheral blood. The receptors were gathered from a human donor in a cohort sampled during active COVID-19.

This chain connects TRBV6-1 to TRBJ2-1; D gene ambiguous. V was trimmed by 7 bases and J by 5 bases, leaving 6 bases between them. Germline-derived CDR1 and CDR2 are MNHNS and SASEGT. The CDR3 extends over 11 amino acids. In nucleotides, the CDR3 is TGTGCCAGCACAGGCAACAATGAGCAGTTCTTC. Amino acids: CASTGNNEQFF.

This clone was seen once. This sequence joins TRBV21-1 and TRBJ2-7; the D segment call TRBD1 is taken from the table without a DNA check. TRBV21-1 is a pseudogene segment. This CDR3 is built from 15 residues. CDR3 loop: CASSKDGQVIYEQYF. The CDR3 DNA follows: TGTGCCAGCAGCAAAGATGGACAGGTTATATACGAGCAGTACTTC.

This clone was seen just once. In DNA form, the CDR3 reads TGTGCCAGCAGCCTTACAGGGACAAGCAATCAGCCCCAGCATTTT. Protein sequence: CASSLTGTSNQPQHF. V usage is TRBV6-5 and J usage is TRBJ1-5, with D maybe TRBD1 (6 bases). The ends were cut back, 6 bases at V and 1 base at J, with 13 bases in the middle. Germline V gives CDR1 MNHEY, CDR2 SVGAGI. The CDR3 covers 15 residues.

This clone has a handful of counts. V usage is TRBV5-1 and J usage is TRBJ2-7, with TRBD1 identical over 8 bases. Germline trimming cut 4 bases from V and 3 bases from J; bases unmatched to any gene: 3. This CDR3 is 13 amino acids long. Germline CDR1 and CDR2: SGHRS and YFSETQ. The CDR3 nucleotides are TGCGCCAGCAGCGCCGGACAGGGCTACGAGCAGTACTTC. Translation: CASSAGQGYEQYF.

The chain couples TRBV6-6 to TRBJ2-2, with D possibly matching TRBD1 (6 bases). Germline-derived CDR1 and CDR2 are MNHNY and SVGAGI (reference sequence). Between the trimmed V and J ends, which lost 0 bases and 5 bases, there was a span of 13 bases. The CDR3 extends over 16 amino acids. Here the CDR3 reads CASSYSRQRGTGELFF. DNA for the CDR3: TGTGCCAGCAGTTACTCTCGTCAAAGGGGGACCGGGGAGCTGTTTTTT.

This clone has just a few counts. The chain recombines TRBV29-1 with TRBJ2-3, with 9 bases aligning to TRBD1. The CDR3 totals 13 residues. V gave up 4 bases and J gave up 5 bases; unmatched junction bases: 4. The germline V gene has CDR1 SQVTM and CDR2 ANQGSEA. CDR3 nucleotide sequence: TGCAGCGTTGTACAGGGGGCGGGAGATACGCAGTATTTT. Protein sequence: CSVVQGAGDTQYF.

The gene calls are TRBV12-3 or TRBV12-4 and TRBJ1-3; no firm D call. Between the trimmed V and J ends, which lost 7 bases and 0 bases, there was a span of 7 bases. This CDR3 has 13 residues. CDR3 sequence reads: CASNPFSGNTIYF. In DNA, the CDR3 is TGTGCCAGCAATCCATTCTCTGGAAACACCATATATTTT.

Only one count was recorded for this clone. The chain recombines TRBV2 with TRBJ1-1, with 8 bases lining up with TRBD1. The CDR3 totals 15 residues. J was trimmed by 1 base and V by 7 bases; bases with no gene match: 8. CDR1 is SNHLY, CDR2 FYNNEI, per germline. This CDR3 reads CASTLVGTGNTEAFF. The DNA of the CDR3 is TGTGCCAGCACTCTCGTTGGGACAGGGAACACTGAAGCTTTCTTT.

The chain links TRBV5-1 to TRBJ2-4; 10 nucleotides line up with TRBD2. Germline values: CDR1 SGHRS, CDR2 YFSETQ. The CDR3 is 18 amino acids. The V gene end was trimmed by 0 bases and the J gene end by 4 bases; junction bases not matched to a gene: 10. The CDR3 sequence is CASSLAGGLAELKNIQYF. CDR3 DNA: TGCGCCAGCAGCTTGGCGGGAGGACTAGCGGAATTAAAAAACATTCAGTACTTC.

This clone turned up a few times. The genes are TRBV29-1 and TRBJ1-2, with 10 bases matching TRBD1. This CDR3 has 13 residues. V lost 6 bases to trimming and J lost 7 bases; unmatched junction nucleotides: 8. Germline V CDR1 and CDR2: SQVTM, ANQGSEA. In DNA, the CDR3 is TGCAGCGTCCGGGGACAGGGGTTCGGTGGCTACACCTTC. Translating gives CSVRGQGFGGYTF. Full variable domain (rest looked up from reference TRBV29-1 and TRBJ1-2): SAVISQKPSRDICQRGTSLTIQCQVDSQVTMMFWYRQQPGQSLTLIATANQGSEATYESGFVIDKFPISRPNLTFSTLTVSNMSPEDSSIYLCSVRGQGFGGYTFGSGTRLTVV.

This clone showed up just once. The rearrangement joins TRBV27 to TRBJ2-1, with 9 bases lining up with TRBD1. Trimming removed 6 bases from V and 5 bases from J; junction bases left unmatched: 8. The germline V gene encodes CDR1 MNHEY and CDR2 SMNVEV (reference sequence). The CDR3 loop spans 15 amino acids. CDR3 in DNA: TGTGCCAGCAGATCCTGGGACAGGGCCGACAATGAGCAGTTCTTC. This encodes CASRSWDRADNEQFF.

The genes are TRBV7-2 and TRBJ2-7, with 9 bases fitting TRBD1. J was trimmed by 2 bases and V by 5 bases; bases with no gene match: 7. The length of the CDR3 is 15 residues. Germline assignment: CDR1 SGHTA and CDR2 FQGNSA. CDR3 nucleotide sequence: TGTGCCAGCAGCCTGGCCGGACAGGGGCCCTACGAGCAGTACGTC. Translating gives CASSLAGQGPYEQYV.

The rearrangement joins TRBV24-1 to TRBJ2-5; no clear D. The CDR3 extends over 15 amino acids. Between the trimmed V and J ends, which lost 4 bases and 3 bases, there was a span of 14 bases. Looked up from germline, CDR1 is KGHDR and CDR2 is SFDVKD. CDR3 coding DNA: TGTGCCACCAGTGAGGCGGTCCCCTTGAAAGAGACCCAGTACTTC. Protein product: CATSEAVPLKETQYF.

The rearrangement joins TRBV19 to TRBJ2-6; D remains unclear. The length of the CDR3 is 16 residues. Germline values: CDR1 LNHDA, CDR2 SQIVND (reference sequence). V was trimmed by 0 bases and J by 0 bases, leaving 6 bases between them. CDR3 sequence: CASSIDASSGANVLTF. The CDR3 nucleotides read TGTGCCAGTAGTATAGACGCGAGCTCTGGGGCCAACGTCCTGACTTTC.

The gene calls are TRBV6-5 and TRBJ1-2; possibly TRBD1 for D (5 bases). This CDR3 region has 14 residues. Trimming stripped 6 bases from V and 4 bases from J, with 15 bases between. CDR1 and CDR2 from the germline V gene are MNHEY and SVGAGI. This chain's CDR3 is CASRLRGGGYGYTF. Here the CDR3 DNA reads TGTGCCAGCAGGCTGCGGGGGGGAGGCTATGGCTACACCTTC.

The J gene is TRBJ1-6, the V gene TRBV7-9, with D maybe TRBD1 (6 bases). Germline V gene sequence: CDR1 SEHNR, CDR2 FQNEAQ (reference sequence). V lost 7 bases to trimming and J lost 5 bases, with 12 bases between them. This CDR3 region has 14 residues. The CDR3 DNA sequence: TGTGCCAGCACCACCGGGACAAATAATTCACCCCTCCACTTT. As protein: CASTTGTNNSPLHF.

The chain combines TRBV27 with TRBJ2-7, with D maybe TRBD1 (6 bases). CDR3 size: 14 residues. Germline V gene sequence: CDR1 MNHEY, CDR2 SMNVEV (reference sequence). V lost 3 bases, J lost 0 bases, and 9 bases lay in between. This CDR3 reads CASSFGQSSYEQYF. CDR3 coding DNA: TGTGCCAGCAGTTTCGGACAGAGCTCCTACGAGCAGTACTTC.

This clone was seen a few times. The rearrangement links TRBV2 to TRBJ2-7, with 7 nucleotides matching TRBD1. This CDR3 has 14 residues. The germline gives CDR1 SNHLY, CDR2 FYNNEI. V was pared by 4 bases and J by 1 base, with 4 bases of the junction left unmatched. CDR3 amino acids: CASSAGTESYEQYV. The CDR3 coding sequence is TGTGCCAGCAGTGCCGGGACAGAATCCTACGAGCAGTACGTC.

V and J are TRBV12-3 or TRBV12-4 and TRBJ2-7, with 8 bases lining up with TRBD1. This CDR3 region has 13 residues. The V segment lost 3 bases and the J segment 4 bases; nucleotides outside the gene matches: 2. This CDR3 is CASSFRTGYEQYV. CDR3 sequence (DNA): TGTGCCAGCAGTTTCCGGACAGGGTACGAGCAGTACGTC.

The chain uses TRBV5-1 and TRBJ1-1; no clear D. Germline loops: CDR1 SGHRS, CDR2 YFSETQ. The ends were cut back, 7 bases at V and 0 bases at J, with 10 bases in the middle. The length of the CDR3 is 13 residues. CDR3 nucleotides: TGCGCCAGCTCCGTTGCGATGAACACTGAAGCTTTCTTT. This encodes CASSVAMNTEAFF.

The chain has TRBV10-3 and TRBJ1-6; D remains ambiguous. The V gene's germline CDR1 is ENHRY and CDR2 SYGVKD. This CDR3 region has 13 residues. V lost 10 bases and J 8 bases, leaving 15 bases between the germline ends. The CDR3 DNA reads TGTGCCACGGGGAGGACGACGGATTCACCCCTCCACTTT. Protein product: CATGRTTDSPLHF.